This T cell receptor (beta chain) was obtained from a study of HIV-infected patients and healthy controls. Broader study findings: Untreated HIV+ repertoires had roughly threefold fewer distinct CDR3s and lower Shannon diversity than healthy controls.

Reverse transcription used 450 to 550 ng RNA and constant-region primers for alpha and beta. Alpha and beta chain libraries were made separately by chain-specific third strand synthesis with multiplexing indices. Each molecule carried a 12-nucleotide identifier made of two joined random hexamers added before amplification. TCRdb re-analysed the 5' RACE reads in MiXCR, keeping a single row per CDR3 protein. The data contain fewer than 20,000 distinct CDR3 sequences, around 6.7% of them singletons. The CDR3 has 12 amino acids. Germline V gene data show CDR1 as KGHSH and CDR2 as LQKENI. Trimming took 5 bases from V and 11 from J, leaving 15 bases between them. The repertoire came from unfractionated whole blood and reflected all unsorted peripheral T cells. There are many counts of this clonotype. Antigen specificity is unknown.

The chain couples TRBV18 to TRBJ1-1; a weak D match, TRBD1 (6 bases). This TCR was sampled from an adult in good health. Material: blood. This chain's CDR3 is CASSADSQWAFF. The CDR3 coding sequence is TGTGCCAGCTCAGCGGACAGTCAGTGGGCTTTCTTT.